The T cell receptor beta chain under discussion was sequenced for a study of Graves' ophthalmopathy and Graves' hyperthyroidism. Pregnancy or lactation, uncontrolled infections and other autoimmune diseases were grounds for excluding patients. From fresh peripheral blood, roughly 10 ml in volume, the PBMCs were obtained. RNA served as the template for amplifying TCR beta CDR3 regions. An opening RT-PCR round employed HTBI primers and preceded a second-round multiplex PCR. MiXCR, applied by TCRdb to the multiplex PCR reads, yields one record per CDR3 protein. The sample consists of 740,000 or so distinct CDR3 sequences, roughly 40% of them appearing once. This CDR3 has 12 residues. V was trimmed by 3 bases and J by 13 bases, leaving 10 bases between them. Germline-derived CDR1 and CDR2 are MDHEN and SYDVKM.

This sequence joins TRBV28 and TRBJ1-6, with D uncertain. This TCR came from an adult man with Graves' ophthalmopathy. The sequencing input was peripheral blood. This CDR3 reads CASSFSGVPLHF. As DNA, the CDR3 is TGTGCCAGCAGTTTTTCTGGGGTTCCCCTCCACTTT.